The 32 T cell receptor beta chains given below trace back to one sample, sequenced in a study of blood T cell dynamics during melanoma immunotherapy. TCRdb keeps only in-frame clones here, not all; method: immunoSEQ multiplex PCR. The sample holds several thousand clones, 65% to 85% seen once. Time point defined: pre-treatment baseline. This sample comprised blood, obtained from a patient treated with checkpoint blockade. The receptor set was obtained from a human donor with melanoma.

This sequence joins TRBV28 and TRBJ1-3; TRBD1 agrees at 7 bases. Germline loops: CDR1 MDHEN, CDR2 SYDVKM. Trimming removed 6 bases from V and 4 bases from J; junction bases left unmatched: 6. The CDR3 spans 14 residues. The CDR3 DNA reads TGTGCCAGCAGGGACGGGACAGCGGGAAACACCATATATTTT. Its protein product is CASRDGTAGNTIYF.

The chain couples TRBV19 to TRBJ1-5; D not resolved. The CDR3 is 16 amino acids. In germline, CDR1 is LNHDA, CDR2 SQIVND (reference sequence). V was shortened by 4 bases and J by 0 bases, with 13 bases between the two germline ends. CDR3 sequence: CASSTTRLSSNQPQHF. The CDR3 DNA reads TGTGCCAGTAGTACAACCCGACTGTCTAGCAATCAGCCCCAGCATTTT.

The genes are TRBV11-3 and TRBJ2-6; weak D call: TRBD1 (5 bases). Germline loops: CDR1 SGHNT, CDR2 YENEEA. This CDR3 is built from 17 residues. Trimming shortened V by 2 bases and J by 0 bases, and 11 bases separated the two germline ends. CDR3 nucleotide sequence: TGTGCCAGCAGCTTACAGGGCATACTCTCTGGGGCCAACGTCCTGACTTTC. Translating it yields CASSLQGILSGANVLTF.

The rearrangement links TRBV11-3 to TRBJ2-1, with D maybe TRBD1 (6 bases). The CDR3 sequence is 15 residues long. Germline V gives CDR1 SGHNT, CDR2 YENEEA. V was trimmed by 4 bases and J by 2 bases, leaving 12 bases between them. The CDR3 nucleotides are TGTGCCAGCAGCTCGGACAGCAGGACCTACAATGAGCAGTTCTTC. Protein: CASSSDSRTYNEQFF.

The J gene is TRBJ2-7, the V gene TRBV28; D not certain. This CDR3 is built from 15 residues. V was shortened by 6 bases and J by 5 bases, with 20 bases between the two germline ends. In germline, CDR1 is MDHEN, CDR2 SYDVKM. CDR3 residues: CASSPPSSEFNEQYF. The CDR3 DNA follows: TGTGCCAGCAGCCCCCCCTCCTCCGAGTTTAACGAGCAGTACTTC.

The V gene is TRBV5-1, the J gene TRBJ1-1, with D perhaps matching TRBD1 (6 bases). CDR1 is SGHRS, CDR2 YFSETQ, per germline. The V and J ends lost 1 base and 1 base respectively, with 11 bases between them. This CDR3 is built from 15 residues. The CDR3 DNA reads TGCGCCAGCAGCTTGACGGGGGGGCCGAACACTGAAGCTTTCTTT. It codes for CASSLTGGPNTEAFF.

This clone was seen only once. In DNA, the CDR3 is TGTGCCAGCAGTGAAGCAGACAGCGGGGGGTTCTACGAGCAGTACTTC. Residues: CASSEADSGGFYEQYF. The rearrangement joins TRBV2 to TRBJ2-7, with 9 positions matching TRBD2. CDR3 length: 16 residues. CDR1 and CDR2 (germline): SNHLY, FYNNEI. Germline trimming cut 0 bases from V and 3 bases from J; bases unmatched to any gene: 6. Filled out from reference TRBV2 and TRBJ2-7, the complete variable domain reads EPEVTQTPSHQVTQMGQEVILRCVPISNHLYFYWYRQILGQKVEFLVSFYNNEISEKSEIFDDQFSVERPDGSNFTLKIRSTKLEDSAMYFCASSEADSGGFYEQYFGPGTRLTVT.

This clone came up once. The chain links TRBV7-2 to TRBJ2-5; TRBD1 matches 8 bases. TRBJ2-7 explains the end of the DNA better; the J call may be wrong. The germline V gene encodes CDR1 SGHTA and CDR2 FQGNSA. This CDR3 is 15 amino acids long. The CDR3 is CASSPPGGVGYEQYF. CDR3 sequence (DNA): TGTGCCAGCAGCCCGCCAGGGGGCGTCGGCTACGAGCAGTACTTC.

The chain combines TRBV18 with TRBJ2-7; 9 bases align to TRBD1. With 3 bases clipped from V and 6 bases from J, the junction kept 3 bases outside the gene matches. Germline lookup yields CDR1 KGHSH and CDR2 LQKENI. The CDR3 totals 13 residues. The CDR3: CASSPGTGTEQYF. The CDR3 coding sequence is TGTGCCAGCTCACCGGGGACAGGGACCGAGCAGTACTTC.

The chain combines TRBV7-2 with TRBJ2-7, with D perhaps TRBD2 (6 bases). The germline V gene encodes CDR1 SGHTA and CDR2 FQGNSA. The CDR3 covers 14 residues. V dropped 4 bases and J dropped 0 bases, with 10 bases sitting between them. The CDR3 nucleotides are TGTGCCAGCAGCTCGGGACTGGGCTCCTACGAGCAGTACTTC. It specifies CASSSGLGSYEQYF.

The chain is built from TRBV19 and TRBJ2-7; 7 nucleotides match TRBD2. V lost 5 bases and J lost 5; bases outside the gene matches: 12. The germline gives CDR1 LNHDA, CDR2 SQIVND (reference sequence). This CDR3 is 15 amino acids long. The CDR3 loop reads CASSPLVASGDEQYF. CDR3 DNA: TGTGCCAGTAGTCCCCTTGTGGCTAGCGGAGACGAGCAGTACTTC.

The chain uses TRBV5-5 and TRBJ2-7, with D perhaps TRBD1 or TRBD2 (5 bases each). The CDR3 is 14 amino acids. Germline loops: CDR1 SGHKS, CDR2 YYEKEE (reference sequence). V was pared by 2 bases and J by 6 bases, with 15 bases between. The CDR3 DNA is TGTGCCAGCAGCTTTGGGGGTGGGGCCCTCGAGCAGTACTTC. Amino acid sequence: CASSFGGGALEQYF.

J is TRBJ2-7 and V is TRBV27, with D hard to call. This CDR3 has 13 residues. Germline assignment: CDR1 MNHEY and CDR2 SMNVEV (reference sequence). Trimming stripped 3 bases from V and 2 bases from J, with 8 bases between. The CDR3 DNA sequence: TGTGCCAGCAGTTTTGGGCCGACCTACGAGCAGTACTTC. Encoded protein: CASSFGPTYEQYF.

The chain is built from TRBV11-2 and TRBJ2-7; 9 bases are shared with TRBD1. Germline CDR1 is SGHAT and CDR2 is FQNNGV. The CDR3 is made up of 15 amino acids. Unmatched junction bases numbered 3, after V lost 0 bases and J lost 3 bases. CDR3 sequence (DNA): TGTGCCAGCAGCTTAGAAGGGACAGGGAGCTACGAGCAGTACTTC. This gives the protein CASSLEGTGSYEQYF.

The chain employs TRBV7-2 and TRBJ2-7, with TRBD1 as a possible D gene (6 bases). Trimming stripped 5 bases from V and 3 bases from J, with 14 bases between. Germline-derived CDR1 and CDR2 are SGHTA and FQGNSA. The CDR3 runs 14 residues. Here the CDR3 reads CASSQTRQDYEQYF. The CDR3 DNA follows: TGTGCCAGCAGCCAAACTAGACAGGACTACGAGCAGTACTTC.

The V and J genes are TRBV28 and TRBJ2-5, with D possibly TRBD2 on 6 matching bases. The DNA end favors TRBJ2-7, so the J call may be wrong. The CDR3 spans 16 residues. The germline V gene has CDR1 MDHEN and CDR2 SYDVKM. Here the CDR3 reads CASSSTWGLLAYEQYF. The CDR3 DNA reads TGTGCCAGCAGTTCCACGTGGGGACTCCTCGCCTACGAGCAGTACTTC.

This chain links TRBV4-2 with TRBJ1-1; D gene uncertain. CDR3 size: 16 residues. CDR1 LGHNA and CDR2 YNFKEQ come from the germline V gene. With 0 bases removed from V and 4 bases from J, the gap between germline ends came to 15 bases. CDR3 in amino acids: CASSQDKERLGTEAFF. CDR3 sequence (DNA): TGTGCCAGCAGCCAAGATAAGGAACGGCTGGGCACTGAAGCTTTCTTT.

The chain carries TRBV28 and TRBJ2-7; tentative D call: TRBD2 (5 bases). The CDR3 contains 13 residues. Germline V gene data show CDR1 as MDHEN and CDR2 as SYDVKM. Trimming removed 7 bases from V and 0 bases from J, with 10 bases in between. The DNA for the CDR3 is TGTGCCAGCATACAACTAGGCTCCTACGAGCAGTACTTC. This codes for CASIQLGSYEQYF.

The chain joins TRBV28 to TRBJ1-3; TRBD1 matches at 9 bases. V shed 2 bases, J shed 5 bases, and the junction held 1 base outside the gene matches. Germline loops: CDR1 MDHEN, CDR2 SYDVKM. The CDR3 contains 14 residues. For the CDR3, the DNA is TGTGCCAGCAGTTTAGGACAGGGGCGAAACACCATATATTTT. Translated, it gives CASSLGQGRNTIYF. The full variable domain, in which reference TRBV28 and TRBJ1-3 provide the parts outside the CDR3, is DVKVTQSSRYLVKRTGEKVFLECVQDMDHENMFWYRQDPGLGLRLIYFSYDVKMKEKGDIPEGYSVSREKKERFSLILESASTNQTSMYLCASSLGQGRNTIYFGEGSWLTVV.

The chain recombines TRBV7-2 with TRBJ1-1, with 8 bases aligning to TRBD1. V shed 5 bases, J shed 8 bases, and the junction held 7 bases outside the gene matches. The CDR3 loop spans 13 amino acids. Germline lookup yields CDR1 SGHTA and CDR2 FQGNSA. Written as DNA, the CDR3 is TGTGCCAGCAGCCCCCGGACAGGGACGGAAGCTTTCTTT. Amino acids: CASSPRTGTEAFF.

This clone was observed a single time. This chain connects TRBV28 to TRBJ1-5; TRBD1 aligns across 9 bases. The germline gives CDR1 MDHEN, CDR2 SYDVKM. This CDR3 spans 19 amino acids. After removal of 7 bases from V and 7 bases from J, the junction contained 23 bases not matched to a gene. CDR3 in amino acids: CASTPGQGVKGGGYQPQHF. CDR3 DNA sequence: TGTGCCAGCACCCCGGGACAGGGCGTTAAGGGGGGCGGCTACCAGCCCCAGCATTTT.

The CDR3, as DNA: TGTGCCTGGAGTTGGGGGGAGCGGGTGGAGCAGTACTTC. Translation: CAWSWGERVEQYF. This chain links TRBV30 with TRBJ2-7, with TRBD2 as a possible D gene (6 bases). Trimming cost V 2 bases and J 7 bases, with 15 bases left between them. Germline V gene sequence: CDR1 GTSNPN, CDR2 SVGIG (reference sequence). The CDR3 contains 13 residues.

The chain couples TRBV6-5 to TRBJ1-5, with 8 bases matching TRBD1. After removal of 6 bases from V and 4 bases from J, the junction contained 5 bases not matched to a gene. The CDR3 contains 14 residues. CDR1 and CDR2 (germline): MNHEY, SVGAGI. CDR3 bases: TGTGCCAGCAGCCGAGGACAGGGAAATCAGCCCCAGCATTTT. It yields the protein CASSRGQGNQPQHF.

This clone was detected only a few times. The rearrangement uses TRBV27 and TRBJ1-1, with TRBD1 identical over 10 bases. The CDR3 contains 15 residues. Germline CDR1 is MNHEY and CDR2 is SMNVEV (reference sequence). The V segment lost 5 bases and the J segment 1 base; nucleotides outside the gene matches: 4. The CDR3 DNA reads as TGTGCCAGCAGTGGGGACAGGGGCCCGAACACTGAAGCTTTCTTT. It encodes CASSGDRGPNTEAFF.

This clone has only one observation. The V and J genes are TRBV19 and TRBJ2-7; D may be TRBD2 (5 bases). Germline lookup yields CDR1 LNHDA and CDR2 SQIVND (reference sequence). The CDR3 is made up of 15 amino acids. Trimming left V 3 bases short and J 3 bases short, with 15 bases between. The CDR3 sequence is CASSMVGDSYYEQYF. As DNA, the CDR3 is TGTGCCAGTAGTATGGTGGGAGACTCCTACTACGAGCAGTACTTC.

The chain carries TRBV19 and TRBJ1-5, with 10 positions matching TRBD1. Germline CDR1 is LNHDA and CDR2 is SQIVND (reference sequence). The CDR3 has 15 amino acids. Trimming at V came to 7 bases and at J to 6 bases, leaving 9 bases not matched to a gene. The DNA of the CDR3 is TGTGCCAGTACACCGGGACAGGGGAGACGTCAGCCCCAGCATTTT. It codes for CASTPGQGRRQPQHF.

J is TRBJ2-7 and V is TRBV30; no firm D call. Germline CDR1 and CDR2: GTSNPN and SVGIG (reference sequence). There are 14 residues in the CDR3. The ends were cut back, 2 bases at V and 3 bases at J, with 14 bases in the middle. The CDR3 protein is CAWSYGPPFYEQYF. The CDR3 DNA follows: TGTGCCTGGAGTTATGGACCGCCGTTCTACGAGCAGTACTTC. The whole variable domain, filled in from reference TRBV30 and TRBJ2-7, reads SQTIHQWPATLVQPVGSPLSLECTVEGTSNPNLYWYRQAAGRGLQLLFYSVGIGQISSEVPQNLSASRPQDRQFILSSKKLLLSDSGFYLCAWSYGPPFYEQYFGPGTRLTVT.

The chain has TRBV10-2 and TRBJ1-4, with D perhaps matching TRBD1 (5 bases). Germline CDR1 is WSHSY and CDR2 is SAAADI. V lost 5 bases, J lost 5 bases, and 12 bases lay in between. The CDR3 has 14 amino acids. The CDR3 nucleotides are TGCGCCAGCAGTATCGGCACAGGAAATGAAAAACTGTTTTTT. Its translation is CASSIGTGNEKLFF.

The V and J genes are TRBV19 and TRBJ2-6; D ambiguous. The CDR3 spans 16 residues. V lost 6 bases and J lost 6, with 18 bases in between. CDR1 and CDR2 from the germline V gene are LNHDA and SQIVND (reference sequence). CDR3 sequence: CASSRNLDKQANVLTF. CDR3 in DNA: TGTGCCAGTAGCCGCAACTTGGATAAGCAGGCCAACGTCCTGACTTTC.

V and J are TRBV6-5 and TRBJ1-1; D not certain. The CDR3 has 13 residues. CDR1 is MNHEY, CDR2 SVGAGI, per germline. With 3 bases removed from V and 3 bases from J, the gap between germline ends came to 8 bases. The CDR3 sequence is CASSYWADTEAFF. CDR3 DNA sequence: TGTGCCAGCAGTTATTGGGCGGACACTGAAGCTTTCTTT.

This clone occurred once. J is TRBJ2-2 and V is TRBV30; D is uncertain. Trimming cost V 7 bases and J 1 base, with 10 bases left between them. The CDR3 is made up of 13 amino acids. Germline V gene sequence: CDR1 GTSNPN, CDR2 SVGIG (reference sequence). For the CDR3, the DNA is TGTGCCTCCCTCGCGGAGAACACCGGGGAGCTGTTTTTT. Its protein product is CASLAENTGELFF.

The V and J genes are TRBV30 and TRBJ2-5, with D unclear. Near its end, the DNA agrees better with TRBJ2-7, so the J call may be wrong. This CDR3 has 13 amino acids. The germline gives CDR1 GTSNPN, CDR2 SVGIG (reference sequence). In DNA, the CDR3 is TGTGCCTGGAGTGGGACGAATTACTACGAGCAGTACTTC. Translating it yields CAWSGTNYYEQYF.